This note documents a single T cell receptor (beta chain) sequence. What it binds is not known. The germline CDR1 and CDR2 sequences are SGHRS and YFSETQ. This CDR3 has 16 residues. TCRdb re-called the 5' RACE reads and shows each CDR3 protein once, DNA omitted. The listing contains approximately 460,000 distinct CDR3 sequences. The sample originates from a study of T cells expressing NK-cell markers. Study-level information: Cells sorted as CD3+CD56+NKG2C+, CD3+CD56+NKG2C- and CD3+CD56-NKG2C+ T cells supplied the TCR beta repertoires. Study findings and constraints: Clones of NKG2C+ T cells that had expanded were of unclear HCMV specificity.

Sequencing was done on a sample of blood T cells: a sorted CD56 or NKG2C T cell subset, CD4+ or CD8+ T cells, or bulk PBMC T cells (not recorded which). The chain has TRBV5-1 and TRBJ2-7; TCRdb outputs TRBD1, but without DNA this stays unchecked. The sequence came from a woman aged 18-69 years in good health. CDR3 region: CASSLTSGTGVYEQYF.